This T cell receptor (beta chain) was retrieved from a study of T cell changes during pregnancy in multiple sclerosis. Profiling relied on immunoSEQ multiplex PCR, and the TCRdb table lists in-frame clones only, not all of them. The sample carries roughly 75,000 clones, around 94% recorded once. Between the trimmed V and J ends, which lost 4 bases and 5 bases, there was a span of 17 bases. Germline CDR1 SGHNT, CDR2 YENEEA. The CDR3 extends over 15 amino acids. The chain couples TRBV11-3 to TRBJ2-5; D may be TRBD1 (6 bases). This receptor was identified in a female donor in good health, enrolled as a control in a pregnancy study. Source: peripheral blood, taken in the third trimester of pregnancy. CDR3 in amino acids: CASSSGHGTGETQYF. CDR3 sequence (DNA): TGTGCCAGCAGCTCGGGACACGGAACGGGTGAGACCCAGTACTTC. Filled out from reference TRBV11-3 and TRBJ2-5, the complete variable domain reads EAGVVQSPRYKIIEKKQPVAFWCNPISGHNTLYWYLQNLGQGPELLIRYENEEAVDDSQLPKDRFSAERLKGVDSTLKIQPAELGDSAVYLCASSSGHGTGETQYFGPGTRLLVL.